The next 14 T cell receptor beta chains were all read from a single sample in a study of blood T cell repertoires in COVID-19 (dated by TCRdb to the early 2020s). The method behind the library was the immunoSEQ multiplex PCR assay. Not all clones reach the TCRdb copy of this immuneACCESS table, which keeps in-frame sequences only. Checked studies attribute under half of the gap to unresolved V genes and leave the rest unexplained. Here the sample has some 180,000 clones; roughly 80% occur a single time. The ten largest clones represent more than 4.5% of the sample. The sample taken for sequencing was PBMCs or T cells enriched from blood (not recorded which). These receptors all come from a woman in her sixties or seventies with acute COVID-19.

The V and J genes are TRBV11-2 and TRBJ2-7; 9 bases match TRBD2. The CDR3 extends over 15 amino acids. Germline V CDR1 and CDR2: SGHAT, FQNNGV. Germline trimming cut 8 bases from V and 3 bases from J; bases unmatched to any gene: 11. As DNA, the CDR3 is TGTGCCAGCGGGTTGGACCTAGCGGGGCGCTACGAGCAGTACGTC. This codes for CASGLDLAGRYEQYV.

The genes are TRBV28 and TRBJ1-6; D not resolved. V was cut by 6 bases and J by 4 bases, with 7 bases left in between. CDR1 and CDR2 from the germline V gene are MDHEN and SYDVKM. This CDR3 has 13 residues. The DNA of the CDR3 is TGTGCCAGCAGGTACAGTTATAATTCACCCCTCCACTTT. It yields the protein CASRYSYNSPLHF.

The rearrangement joins TRBV10-3 to TRBJ2-1, with 8 bases matching TRBD2. The ends lost 0 bases at V and 10 bases at J; junction bases unmatched: 11. Per the germline V gene, CDR1 is ENHRY and CDR2 is SYGVKD. This CDR3 contains 16 residues. CDR3 bases: TGTGCCATCAGTGAGTCGCGGGGGGCAAGGGTTACGGAGCAGTTCTTC. It is translated as CAISESRGARVTEQFF.

This clone was recorded once. This chain joins TRBV3-1 (or the pseudogene TRBV3-2) and TRBJ2-7; D might be TRBD2 (6 bases). Per germline, CDR1 LGHDT and CDR2 YNNKEL (reference sequence). This CDR3 contains 13 residues. Trimming stripped 2 bases from V and 2 bases from J, with 7 bases between. The CDR3 here is CASSQSGAYEQYV. CDR3 DNA: TGTGCCAGCAGCCAATCGGGAGCCTACGAGCAGTACGTC.

This clone was detected once. The chain employs TRBV29-1 and TRBJ1-2; possible D gene TRBD1, 5 bases. There are 13 residues in the CDR3. The germline V and J ends were trimmed by 3 bases and 8 bases, with 16 bases remaining between them. CDR1 SQVTM and CDR2 ANQGSEA come from the germline V gene. Written as DNA, the CDR3 is TGCAGCGTTGAGTTAACGGCGGGGGGAGGCTACACCTTC. Protein product: CSVELTAGGGYTF.

This rearrangement joins TRBV9 to TRBJ2-3, with a possible D match to TRBD1 (5 bases). The CDR3 totals 17 residues. The germline CDR1 and CDR2 sequences are SGDLS and YYNGEE. The germline V and J ends were trimmed by 0 bases and 2 bases, with 16 bases remaining between them. The CDR3 nucleotides are TGTGCCAGCAGCGTAGATGGCTTTGGGGCGGCCACAGATACGCAGTATTTT. This sequence encodes CASSVDGFGAATDTQYF.

This clone was found a few times. In DNA, the CDR3 is TGTGCCAGCAGCAGTTCCTGGACAGGGGCCACAGATACGCAGTATTTT. This sequence encodes CASSSSWTGATDTQYF. V usage is TRBV2 and J usage is TRBJ2-3; TRBD1 agrees at 9 bases. The CDR3 spans 16 residues. The V gene end was trimmed by 6 bases and the J gene end by 2 bases; junction bases not matched to a gene: 9. CDR1 and CDR2 (germline): SNHLY, FYNNEI.

The rearrangement uses TRBV7-2 and TRBJ2-3, with 9 bases fitting TRBD2. After removal of 3 bases from V and 5 bases from J, the junction contained 6 bases not matched to a gene. This CDR3 contains 15 residues. Germline V gene data show CDR1 as SGHTA and CDR2 as FQGNSA. DNA of the CDR3: TGTGCCAGCAGCTTTAGAGCGGGGGGACAAGATACGCAGTATTTT. Residues: CASSFRAGGQDTQYF.

J is TRBJ1-4 and V is TRBV30; possibly TRBD1 for D (6 bases). V lost 5 bases, J lost 4 bases, and 14 bases lay in between. The CDR3 loop spans 14 amino acids. CDR1 is GTSNPN and CDR2 is SVGIG in the germline V gene (reference sequence). Here the CDR3 DNA reads TGTGCCTGGTCAACGGGACAATATAATGAAAAACTGTTTTTT. It yields the protein CAWSTGQYNEKLFF.

The chain recombines TRBV14 with TRBJ2-4; weak D call: TRBD2 (6 bases). V lost 1 base and J lost 7, with 8 bases in between. In germline, CDR1 is SGHDN, CDR2 FVKESK. CDR3 length: 13 amino acids. The CDR3 region is CASSQVGGNIQYF. CDR3 in DNA: TGTGCCAGCAGCCAAGTTGGGGGGAACATTCAGTACTTC.

The gene calls are TRBV30 and TRBJ2-7, with 7 bases identical to TRBD1. Trimming took 7 bases from V and 2 from J; bases not matched to a gene: 17. This CDR3 contains 16 residues. The germline V gene has CDR1 GTSNPN and CDR2 SVGIG (reference sequence). The DNA of the CDR3 is TGTGCCTTCTCTCCTTCAGGGGGACCTAATACCTACGAGCAGTACTTC. This encodes CAFSPSGGPNTYEQYF.

This chain uses TRBV21-1 with TRBJ1-1. TRBV21-1 is designated a pseudogene. The CDR3 consists of 14 residues. The CDR3 region has the DNA TGTGCCAGCGCGAGGGAAGAAGTCGTTTCTGAAGCTTTCTTT. Protein: CASAREEVVSEAFF.

The genes are TRBV19 and TRBJ1-5, with 7 nucleotides matching TRBD1. Germline V gene lookup returns CDR1 LNHDA and CDR2 SQIVND (reference sequence). The CDR3 covers 13 residues. Trimming took 6 bases from V and 7 from J; bases not matched to a gene: 6. CDR3 amino acids: CASRRGGEQPQHF. In DNA, the CDR3 is TGTGCCAGTAGGAGAGGGGGCGAGCAGCCCCAGCATTTT. Complete variable domain (other parts from reference TRBV19 and TRBJ1-5): DGGITQSPKYLFRKEGQNVTLSCEQNLNHDAMYWYRQDPGQGLRLIYYSQIVNDFQKGDIAEGYSVSREKKESFPLTVTSAQKNPTAFYLCASRRGGEQPQHFGDGTRLSIL.

The rearrangement joins TRBV11-2 to TRBJ2-2, with TRBD2 matching over 10 bases. CDR3 length: 17 residues. The V gene end was trimmed by 0 bases and the J gene end by 3 bases; junction bases not matched to a gene: 4. Germline V CDR1 and CDR2: SGHAT, FQNNGV. The CDR3 DNA sequence: TGTGCCAGCAGCTTAGATTGGCTAGCGGGAGACACCGGGGAGCTGTTTTTT. Protein sequence: CASSLDWLAGDTGELFF.